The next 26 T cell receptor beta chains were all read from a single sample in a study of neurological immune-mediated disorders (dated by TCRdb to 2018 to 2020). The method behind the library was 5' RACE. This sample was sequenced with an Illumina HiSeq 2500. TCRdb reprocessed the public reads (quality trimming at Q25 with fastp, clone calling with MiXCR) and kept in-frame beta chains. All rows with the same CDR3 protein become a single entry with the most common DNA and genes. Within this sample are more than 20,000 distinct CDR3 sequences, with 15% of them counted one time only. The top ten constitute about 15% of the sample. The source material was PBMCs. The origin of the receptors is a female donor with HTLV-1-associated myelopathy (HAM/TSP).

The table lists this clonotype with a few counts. The CDR3 bases are TGTGCCTGGAGTGTTTGGGGGAGCTCCTACGAGCAGTACTTC. As protein: CAWSVWGSSYEQYF. The chain joins TRBV30 to TRBJ2-7; D is perhaps TRBD1 or TRBD2 (5 bases each). Trimming left V 0 bases short and J 0 bases short, with 9 bases between. Germline V gene sequence: CDR1 GTSNPN, CDR2 SVGIG (reference sequence). The CDR3 has 14 residues.

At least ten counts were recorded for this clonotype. Written as DNA, the CDR3 is TGTGCCAGCAGCTTAGGCAGACCCTACAATGAGCAGTTCTTC. Encoded protein: CASSLGRPYNEQFF. The chain joins TRBV7-2 to TRBJ2-1; no clear D gene. Germline CDR1 and CDR2: SGHTA and FQGNSA. The CDR3 consists of 14 residues. The V and J ends lost 1 base and 2 bases respectively, with 6 bases between them.

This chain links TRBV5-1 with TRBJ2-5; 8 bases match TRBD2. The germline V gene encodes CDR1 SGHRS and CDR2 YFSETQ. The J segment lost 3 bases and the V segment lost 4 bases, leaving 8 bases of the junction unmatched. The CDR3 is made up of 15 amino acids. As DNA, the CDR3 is TGCGCCAGCAGCCCGGGACTAGTTTGGGAAGAGACCCAGTACTTC. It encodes CASSPGLVWEETQYF.

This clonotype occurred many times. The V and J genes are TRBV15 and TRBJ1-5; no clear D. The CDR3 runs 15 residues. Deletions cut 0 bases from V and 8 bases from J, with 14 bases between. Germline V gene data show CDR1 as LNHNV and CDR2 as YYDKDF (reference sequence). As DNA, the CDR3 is TGTGCCACCAGCAGAGATCCCGGGGTTCATGAGCCCCAGCATTTT. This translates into CATSRDPGVHEPQHF.

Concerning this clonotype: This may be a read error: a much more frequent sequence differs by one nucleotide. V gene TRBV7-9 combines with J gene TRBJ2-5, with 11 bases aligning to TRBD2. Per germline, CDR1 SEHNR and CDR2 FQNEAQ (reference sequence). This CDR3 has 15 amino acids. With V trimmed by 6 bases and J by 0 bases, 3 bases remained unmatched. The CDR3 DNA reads TGTGCCAGCAGAACGGGACTAGCGGACCAAGAGACCCAGTACTTC. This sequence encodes CASRTGLADQETQYF.

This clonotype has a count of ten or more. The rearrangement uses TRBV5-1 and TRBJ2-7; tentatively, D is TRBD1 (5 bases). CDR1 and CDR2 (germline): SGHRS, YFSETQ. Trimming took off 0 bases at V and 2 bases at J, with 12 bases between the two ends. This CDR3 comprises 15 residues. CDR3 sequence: CASSLAGAPPYEQYF. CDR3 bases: TGCGCCAGCAGCTTGGCTGGGGCCCCACCCTACGAGCAGTACTTC.

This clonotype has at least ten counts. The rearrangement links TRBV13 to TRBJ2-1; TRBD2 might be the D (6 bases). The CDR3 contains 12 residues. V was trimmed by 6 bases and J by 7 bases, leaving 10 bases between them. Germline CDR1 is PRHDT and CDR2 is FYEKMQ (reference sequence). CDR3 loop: CASRHGLNEQFF. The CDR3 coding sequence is TGTGCCAGCAGACACGGACTAAATGAGCAGTTCTTC.

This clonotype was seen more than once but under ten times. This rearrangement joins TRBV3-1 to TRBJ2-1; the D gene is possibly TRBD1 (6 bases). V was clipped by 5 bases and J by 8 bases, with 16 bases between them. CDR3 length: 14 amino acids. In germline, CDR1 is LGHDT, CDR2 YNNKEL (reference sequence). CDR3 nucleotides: TGTGCCAGCAGCTCCGGGACACCCCGGGATGAGCAGTTCTTC. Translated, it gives CASSSGTPRDEQFF.

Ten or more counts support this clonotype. CDR3 residues: CASSSQTSGEQFF. CDR3 DNA sequence: TGTGCCAGCAGTTCGCAGACTAGCGGGGAGCAGTTCTTC. The rearrangement uses TRBV27 and TRBJ2-1, with TRBD2 identical over 10 bases. This CDR3 contains 13 residues. CDR1 is MNHEY, CDR2 SMNVEV, per germline (reference sequence). The V and J ends lost 4 bases and 10 bases, in that order; junction bases with no gene match: 4.

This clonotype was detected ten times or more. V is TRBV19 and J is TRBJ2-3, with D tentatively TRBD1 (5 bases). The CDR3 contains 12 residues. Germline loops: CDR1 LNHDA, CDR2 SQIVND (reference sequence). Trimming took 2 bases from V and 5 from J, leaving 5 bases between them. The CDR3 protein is CASSIRGDTQYF. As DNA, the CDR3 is TGTGCCAGTAGTATAAGGGGAGATACGCAGTATTTT.

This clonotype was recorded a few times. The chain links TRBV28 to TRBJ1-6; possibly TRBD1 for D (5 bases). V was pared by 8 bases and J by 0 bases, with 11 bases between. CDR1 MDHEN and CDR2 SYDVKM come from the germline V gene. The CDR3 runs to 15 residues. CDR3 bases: TGTGCCAGCGCACCGGGGGGCTCCTATAATTCACCCCTCCACTTT. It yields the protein CASAPGGSYNSPLHF.

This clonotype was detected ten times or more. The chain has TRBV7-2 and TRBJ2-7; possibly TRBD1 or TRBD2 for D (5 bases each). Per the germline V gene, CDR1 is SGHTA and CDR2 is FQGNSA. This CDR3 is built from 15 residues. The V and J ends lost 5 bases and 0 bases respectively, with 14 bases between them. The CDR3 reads CASSMARGSSYEQYF. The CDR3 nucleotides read TGTGCCAGCAGCATGGCGAGGGGCTCCTCCTACGAGCAGTACTTC. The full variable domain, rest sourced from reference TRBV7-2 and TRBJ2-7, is GAGVSQSPSNKVTEKGKDVELRCDPISGHTALYWYRQSLGQGLEFLIYFQGNSAPDKSGLPSDRFSAERTGGSVSTLTIQRTQQEDSAVYLCASSMARGSSYEQYFGPGTRLTVT.

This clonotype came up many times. The CDR3 here is CASSLAGGNGYTF. The DNA for the CDR3 is TGTGCCAGCAGCTTAGCAGGGGGGAATGGCTACACCTTC. V is TRBV7-2 and J is TRBJ1-2; tentative D call: TRBD1 (6 bases). The CDR3 contains 13 residues. Trimming cost V 0 bases and J 6 bases, with 8 bases left between them. Germline V CDR1 and CDR2: SGHTA, FQGNSA.

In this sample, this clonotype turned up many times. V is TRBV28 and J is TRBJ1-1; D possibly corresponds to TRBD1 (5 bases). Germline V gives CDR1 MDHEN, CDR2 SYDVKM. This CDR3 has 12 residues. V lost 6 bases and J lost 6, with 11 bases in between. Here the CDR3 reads CASSPRGPEAFF. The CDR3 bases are TGTGCCAGCAGCCCGCGGGGCCCTGAAGCTTTCTTT.

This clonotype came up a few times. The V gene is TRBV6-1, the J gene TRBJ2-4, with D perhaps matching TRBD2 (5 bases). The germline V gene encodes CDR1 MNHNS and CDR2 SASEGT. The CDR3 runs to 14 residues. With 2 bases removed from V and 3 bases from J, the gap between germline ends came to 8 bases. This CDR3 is CASSENDYKNIQYF. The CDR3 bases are TGTGCCAGCAGTGAAAATGACTACAAAAACATTCAGTACTTC.

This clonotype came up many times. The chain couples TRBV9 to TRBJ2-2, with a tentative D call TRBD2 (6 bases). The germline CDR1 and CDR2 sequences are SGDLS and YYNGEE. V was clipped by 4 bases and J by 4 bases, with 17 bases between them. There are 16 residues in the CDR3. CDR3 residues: CASSKGTDASTGELFF. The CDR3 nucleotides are TGTGCCAGCAGCAAGGGGACTGATGCTTCCACCGGGGAGCTGTTTTTT. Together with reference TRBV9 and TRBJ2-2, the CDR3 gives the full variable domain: DSGVTQTPKHLITATGQRVTLRCSPRSGDLSVYWYQQSLDQGLQFLIQYYNGEERAKGNILERFSAQQFPDLHSELNLSSLELGDSALYFCASSKGTDASTGELFFGEGSRLTVL.

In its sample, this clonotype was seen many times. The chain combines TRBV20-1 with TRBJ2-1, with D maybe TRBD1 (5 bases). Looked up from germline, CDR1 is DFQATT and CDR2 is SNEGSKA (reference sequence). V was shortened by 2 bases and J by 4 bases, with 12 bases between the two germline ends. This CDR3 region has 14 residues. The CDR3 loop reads CSARNPSGYNEQFF. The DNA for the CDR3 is TGCAGTGCTAGAAACCCCTCAGGGTACAATGAGCAGTTCTTC.

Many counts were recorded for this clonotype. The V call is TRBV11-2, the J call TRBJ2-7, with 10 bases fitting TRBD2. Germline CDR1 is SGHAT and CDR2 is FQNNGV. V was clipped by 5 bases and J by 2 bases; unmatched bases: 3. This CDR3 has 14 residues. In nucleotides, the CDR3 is TGTGCCAGCAGCAGGACTAGCGGCCCCTACGAGCAGTACTTC. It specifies CASSRTSGPYEQYF.

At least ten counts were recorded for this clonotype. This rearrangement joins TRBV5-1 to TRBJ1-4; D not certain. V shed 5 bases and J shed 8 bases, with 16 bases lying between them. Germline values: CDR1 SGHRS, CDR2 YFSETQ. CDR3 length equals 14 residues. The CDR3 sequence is CASSSSGMKEKLFF. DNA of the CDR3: TGCGCCAGCAGTAGCTCTGGGATGAAGGAAAAACTGTTTTTT.

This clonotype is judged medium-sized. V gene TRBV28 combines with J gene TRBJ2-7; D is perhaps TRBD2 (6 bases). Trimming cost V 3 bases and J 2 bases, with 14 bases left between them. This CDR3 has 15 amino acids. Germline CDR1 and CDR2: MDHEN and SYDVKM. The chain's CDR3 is CASSFLTSRTYEQYF. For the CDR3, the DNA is TGTGCCAGCAGTTTCCTTACTAGCAGAACCTACGAGCAGTACTTC.

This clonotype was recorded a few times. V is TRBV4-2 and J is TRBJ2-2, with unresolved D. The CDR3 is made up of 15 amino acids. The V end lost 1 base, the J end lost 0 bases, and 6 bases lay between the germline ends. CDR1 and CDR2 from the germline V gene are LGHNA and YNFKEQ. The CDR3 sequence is CASSQGGANTGELFF. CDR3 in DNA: TGTGCCAGCAGCCAAGGGGGTGCGAACACCGGGGAGCTGTTTTTT.

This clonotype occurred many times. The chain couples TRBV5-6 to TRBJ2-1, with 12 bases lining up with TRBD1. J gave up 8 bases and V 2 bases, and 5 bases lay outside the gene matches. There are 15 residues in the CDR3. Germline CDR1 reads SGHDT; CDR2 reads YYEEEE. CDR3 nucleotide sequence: TGTGCCAGCAGCTTCCCGGGACAGGGGGCCTATGAGCAGTTCTTC. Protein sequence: CASSFPGQGAYEQFF. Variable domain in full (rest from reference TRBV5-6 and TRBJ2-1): DAGVTQSPTHLIKTRGQQVTLRCSPKSGHDTVSWYQQALGQGPQFIFQYYEEEERQRGNFPDRFSGHQFPNYSSELNVNALLLGDSALYLCASSFPGQGAYEQFFGPGTRLTVL.

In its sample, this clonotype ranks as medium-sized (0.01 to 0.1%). Here the CDR3 reads CASSLVGSYEQYF. DNA of the CDR3: TGCGCCAGCAGCTTGGTCGGCTCCTACGAGCAGTACTTC. The chain links TRBV5-1 to TRBJ2-7; D remains ambiguous. Germline V CDR1 and CDR2: SGHRS, YFSETQ. Trimming took off 0 bases at V and 0 bases at J, with 4 bases between the two ends. The CDR3 has 13 amino acids.

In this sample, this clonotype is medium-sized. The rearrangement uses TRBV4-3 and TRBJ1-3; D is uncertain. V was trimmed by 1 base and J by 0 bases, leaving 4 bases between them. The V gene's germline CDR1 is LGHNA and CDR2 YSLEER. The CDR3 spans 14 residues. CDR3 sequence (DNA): TGCGCCAGCAGCCAAGGACACTCTGGAAACACCATATATTTT. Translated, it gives CASSQGHSGNTIYF.

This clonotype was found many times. The CDR3: CAISDEPPHNEQFF. As DNA, the CDR3 is TGTGCCATCAGTGACGAGCCCCCCCACAATGAGCAGTTCTTC. The chain is built from TRBV10-3 and TRBJ2-1; D is unresolved. CDR1 is ENHRY, CDR2 SYGVKD, per germline. CDR3 length: 14 residues. V was shortened by 3 bases and J by 5 bases, with 11 bases between the two germline ends.

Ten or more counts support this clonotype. The CDR3 DNA follows: TGTGCCAGCAGCTTGTCCCCGGGACAGGGGTGGGAGCAGTACTTC. Its translation: CASSLSPGQGWEQYF. The chain joins TRBV5-5 to TRBJ2-7, with TRBD1 matching 10 bases. The CDR3 contains 15 residues. The germline V gene has CDR1 SGHKS and CDR2 YYEKEE (reference sequence). V was clipped by 1 base and J by 7 bases; unmatched bases: 8.